These 2 T cell receptor beta chains came from one sample sequenced in a study of brain metastases from non-small cell lung cancer (dated by TCRdb to the late 2010s). Libraries were made using the immunoSEQ multiplex PCR assay. The table was pulled from immuneACCESS by TCRdb, which kept in-frame rearrangements only. Such tables lose some clones; where checked, under half of the loss comes from unresolved V genes, and the rest has no known cause. The sample profile shows about 320 clones; more than 85% of them were found once. 16% of the sample is taken by the ten largest. Sequenced sample: tumor-adjacent normal tissue. These receptors came from a donor aged 40 or older with non-small cell lung cancer.

V usage is TRBV28 and J usage is TRBJ2-3; the D is unclear. Germline V gene lookup returns CDR1 MDHEN and CDR2 SYDVKM. V was trimmed by 3 bases and J by 1 base, leaving 8 bases between them. The CDR3 loop spans 14 amino acids. The CDR3 here is CASSFLSGTDTQYF. The CDR3, as DNA: TGTGCCAGCAGTTTCCTGTCGGGCACAGATACGCAGTATTTT. The full variable domain, its missing parts supplied by reference TRBV28 and TRBJ2-3, is DVKVTQSSRYLVKRTGEKVFLECVQDMDHENMFWYRQDPGLGLRLIYFSYDVKMKEKGDIPEGYSVSREKKERFSLILESASTNQTSMYLCASSFLSGTDTQYFGPGTRLTVL.

This rearrangement joins TRBV18 to TRBJ2-1, with 12 positions matching TRBD2. The CDR3 extends over 17 amino acids. Germline lookup yields CDR1 KGHSH and CDR2 LQKENI. V trimming: 2 bases; J trimming: 6 bases; junction bases outside the gene matches: 8. CDR3 sequence reads: CASSPSPTSGRLNEQFF. CDR3 DNA: TGTGCCAGCTCACCATCCCCGACTAGCGGGAGACTCAATGAGCAGTTCTTC.